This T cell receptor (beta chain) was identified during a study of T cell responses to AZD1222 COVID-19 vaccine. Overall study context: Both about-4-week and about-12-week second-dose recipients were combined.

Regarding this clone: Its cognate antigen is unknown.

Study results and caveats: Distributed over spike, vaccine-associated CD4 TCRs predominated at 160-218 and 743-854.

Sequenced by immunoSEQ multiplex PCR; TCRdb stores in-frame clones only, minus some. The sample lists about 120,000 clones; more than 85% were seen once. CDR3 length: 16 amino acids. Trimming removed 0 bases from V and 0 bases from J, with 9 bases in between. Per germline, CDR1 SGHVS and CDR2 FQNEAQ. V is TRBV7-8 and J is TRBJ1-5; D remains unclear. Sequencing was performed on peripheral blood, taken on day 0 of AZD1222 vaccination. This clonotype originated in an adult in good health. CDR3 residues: CASSLAGKYSNQPQHF. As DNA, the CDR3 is TGTGCCAGCAGCTTAGCAGGGAAATATAGCAATCAGCCCCAGCATTTT.